This TCR beta chain originates from a study of T cell responses to AZD1222 COVID-19 vaccine. General study results and limits: Baseline antibody screening turned up just a handful of seropositive AZD1222 recipients. Sampling that yielded the repertoires occurred only after the peak T cell response. Following two doses of AZD1222, Spike-specific TCR breadth and depth rose. Close to half of spike-specific TCRs reportedly recognize unmutated variant regions.

Sequencing was performed with immunoSEQ multiplex PCR; in TCRdb, only in-frame clones are kept and a portion is missing. The profile shows some 87,000 clones, 75% to 90% of them singletons. Trimming took off 2 bases at V and 4 bases at J, with 19 bases between the two ends. The V gene's germline CDR1 is SGHKS and CDR2 YYEKEE (reference sequence). The CDR3 is made up of 17 amino acids. Concerning this clone itself: What it binds is not known.

The V call is TRBV5-5, the J call TRBJ2-1; D unclear. Sequences were derived from peripheral blood, sampled on day 0 of AZD1222 vaccination. The clonotype originates from an adult in good health. CDR3 nucleotide sequence: TGTGCCAGCAGCTTTAGTGGGCAACGAACTCTTTACAATGAGCAGTTCTTC. Encoded protein: CASSFSGQRTLYNEQFF.